This record looks at one TCR beta chain sequence and its context. Measured with immunoSEQ multiplex PCR; TCRdb has only the in-frame clones, and not every one. The sample yields some 430,000 clones, roughly 87% seen once. Recovered Cohort 3 donors showed two negative PCRs, clearance, or symptom resolution. The data derive from a study of blood T cell repertoires in COVID-19. The CDR3 spans 13 residues. The sequencing sample was made of PBMCs or T cells enriched from blood (not recorded which). The chain combines TRBV21-1 with TRBJ2-5; the table's D call of TRBD1 was not tested on the DNA. TRBV21-1 is assigned pseudogene status. The TCR comes from a man aged 18 to 35 who had recovered from COVID-19. The CDR3 here is CAIRGDRQETQYF. The CDR3 bases are TGTGCCATTCGCGGGGACAGACAAGAGACCCAGTACTTC.